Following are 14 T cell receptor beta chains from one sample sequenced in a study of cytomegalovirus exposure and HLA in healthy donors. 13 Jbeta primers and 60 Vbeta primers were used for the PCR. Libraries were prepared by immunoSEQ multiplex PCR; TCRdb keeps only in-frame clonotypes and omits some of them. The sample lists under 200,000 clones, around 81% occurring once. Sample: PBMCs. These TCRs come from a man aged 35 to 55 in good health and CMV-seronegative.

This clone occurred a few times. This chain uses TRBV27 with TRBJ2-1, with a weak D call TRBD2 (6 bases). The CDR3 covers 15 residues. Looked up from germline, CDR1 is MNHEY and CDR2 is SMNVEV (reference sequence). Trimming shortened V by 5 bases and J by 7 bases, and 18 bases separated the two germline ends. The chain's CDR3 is CASSAAGRRENEQFF. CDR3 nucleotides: TGTGCCAGCAGTGCGGCGGGACGCAGGGAGAATGAGCAGTTCTTC.

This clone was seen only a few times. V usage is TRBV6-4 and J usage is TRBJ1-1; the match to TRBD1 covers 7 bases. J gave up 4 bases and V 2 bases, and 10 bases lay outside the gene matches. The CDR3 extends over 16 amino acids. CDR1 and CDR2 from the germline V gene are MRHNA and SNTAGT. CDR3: CASSDKQGEILTEAFF. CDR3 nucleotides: TGTGCCAGCAGTGACAAGCAGGGGGAGATTCTCACTGAAGCTTTCTTT.

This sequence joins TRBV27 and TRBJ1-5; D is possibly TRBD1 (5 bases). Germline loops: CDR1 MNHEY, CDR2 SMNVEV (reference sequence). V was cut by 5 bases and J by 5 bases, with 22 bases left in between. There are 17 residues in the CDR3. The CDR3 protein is CASSPISGAPGYQPQHF. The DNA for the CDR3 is TGTGCCAGCAGTCCGATCAGTGGGGCGCCTGGCTATCAGCCCCAGCATTTT.

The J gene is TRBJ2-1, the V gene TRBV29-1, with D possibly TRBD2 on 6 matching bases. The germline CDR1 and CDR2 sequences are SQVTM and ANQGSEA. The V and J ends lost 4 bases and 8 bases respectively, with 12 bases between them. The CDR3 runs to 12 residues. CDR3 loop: CSVVSSGDEQFF. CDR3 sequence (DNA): TGCAGCGTTGTATCATCGGGGGATGAGCAGTTCTTC.

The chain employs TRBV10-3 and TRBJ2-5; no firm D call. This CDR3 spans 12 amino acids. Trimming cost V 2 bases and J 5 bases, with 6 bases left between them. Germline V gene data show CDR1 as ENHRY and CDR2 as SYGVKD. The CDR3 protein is CAISEPTETQYF. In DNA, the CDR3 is TGTGCCATCAGTGAGCCGACTGAGACCCAGTACTTC.

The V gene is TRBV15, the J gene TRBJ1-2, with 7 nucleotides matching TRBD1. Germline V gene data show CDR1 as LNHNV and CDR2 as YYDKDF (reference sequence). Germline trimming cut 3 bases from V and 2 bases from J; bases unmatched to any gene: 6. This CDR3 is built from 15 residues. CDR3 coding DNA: TGTGCCACCAGCAGGAATACAGGGGAGAACTATGGCTACACCTTC. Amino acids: CATSRNTGENYGYTF.

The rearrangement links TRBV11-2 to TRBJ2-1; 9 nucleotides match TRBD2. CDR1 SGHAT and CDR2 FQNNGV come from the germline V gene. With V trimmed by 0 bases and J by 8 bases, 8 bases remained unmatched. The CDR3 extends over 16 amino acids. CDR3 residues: CASSLDLGLAPDEQFF. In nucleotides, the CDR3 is TGTGCCAGCAGCTTAGATTTGGGACTAGCTCCCGATGAGCAGTTCTTC.

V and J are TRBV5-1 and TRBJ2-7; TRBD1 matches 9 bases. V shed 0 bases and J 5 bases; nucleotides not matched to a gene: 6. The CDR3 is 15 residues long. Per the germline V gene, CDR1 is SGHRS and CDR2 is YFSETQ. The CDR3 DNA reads TGCGCCAGCAGCTTGGGAGGGACAGGGTACCACGAGCAGTACGTC. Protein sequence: CASSLGGTGYHEQYV.

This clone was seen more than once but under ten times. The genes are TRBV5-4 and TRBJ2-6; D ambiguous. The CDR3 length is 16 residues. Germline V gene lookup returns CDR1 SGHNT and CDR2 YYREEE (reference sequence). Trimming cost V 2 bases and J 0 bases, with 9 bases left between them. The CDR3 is CASSFPEASGANVLTF. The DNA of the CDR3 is TGTGCCAGCAGCTTCCCCGAAGCCTCTGGGGCCAACGTCCTGACTTTC. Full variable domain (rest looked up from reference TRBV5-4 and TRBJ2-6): ETGVTQSPTHLIKTRGQQVTLRCSSQSGHNTVSWYQQALGQGPQFIFQYYREEENGRGNFPPRFSGLQFPNYSSELNVNALELDDSALYLCASSFPEASGANVLTFGAGSRLTVL.

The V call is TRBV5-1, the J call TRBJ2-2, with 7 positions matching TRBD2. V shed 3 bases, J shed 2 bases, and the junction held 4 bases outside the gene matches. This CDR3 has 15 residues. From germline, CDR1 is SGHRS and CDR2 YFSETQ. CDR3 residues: CASSSLAGNTGELFF. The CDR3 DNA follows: TGCGCCAGCAGCTCGTTAGCGGGTAACACCGGGGAGCTGTTTTTT.

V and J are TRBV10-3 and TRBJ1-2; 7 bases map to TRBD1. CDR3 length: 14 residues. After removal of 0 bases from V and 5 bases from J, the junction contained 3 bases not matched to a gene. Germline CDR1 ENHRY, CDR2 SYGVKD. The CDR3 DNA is TGTGCCATCAGTGAGTCAGGGACAGAATATGGCTACACCTTC. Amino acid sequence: CAISESGTEYGYTF.

CDR3 sequence (DNA): TGTGCCAGCAGCTTAAGGGGGGACAGGGTAATCAATGAGCAGTTCTTC. Its protein product is CASSLRGDRVINEQFF. The V gene is TRBV11-2, the J gene TRBJ2-1; 9 nucleotides agree with TRBD1. CDR1 and CDR2 (germline): SGHAT, FQNNGV. The length of the CDR3 is 16 residues. J lost 6 bases, V lost 2 bases, and 8 bases had no gene match. Combining the CDR3 with reference TRBV11-2 and TRBJ2-1 gives the whole variable domain EAGVAQSPRYKIIEKRQSVAFWCNPISGHATLYWYQQILGQGPKLLIQFQNNGVVDDSQLPKDRFSAERLKGVDSTLKIQPAKLEDSAVYLCASSLRGDRVINEQFFGPGTRLTVL.

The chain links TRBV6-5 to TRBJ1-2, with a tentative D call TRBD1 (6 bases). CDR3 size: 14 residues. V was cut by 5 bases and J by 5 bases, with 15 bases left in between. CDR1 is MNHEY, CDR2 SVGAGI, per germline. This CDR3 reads CASSPRGAGYGYTF. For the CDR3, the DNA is TGTGCCAGCAGTCCCCGGGGGGCGGGGTATGGCTACACCTTC.

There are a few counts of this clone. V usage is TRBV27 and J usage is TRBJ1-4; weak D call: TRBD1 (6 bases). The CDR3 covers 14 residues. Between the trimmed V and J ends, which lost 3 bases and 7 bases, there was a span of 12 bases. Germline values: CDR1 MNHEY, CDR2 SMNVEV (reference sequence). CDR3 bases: TGTGCCAGCAGTTTTGGGGGGGCGCGTGAAAAACTGTTTTTT. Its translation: CASSFGGAREKLFF.